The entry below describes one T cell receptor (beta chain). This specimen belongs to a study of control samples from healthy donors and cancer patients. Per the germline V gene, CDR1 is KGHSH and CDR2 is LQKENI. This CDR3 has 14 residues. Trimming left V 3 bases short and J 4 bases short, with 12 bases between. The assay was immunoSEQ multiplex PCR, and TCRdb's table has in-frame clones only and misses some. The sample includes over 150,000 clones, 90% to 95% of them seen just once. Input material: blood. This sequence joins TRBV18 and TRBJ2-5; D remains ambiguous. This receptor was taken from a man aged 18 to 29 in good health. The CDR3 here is CASSPPDGRETQYF. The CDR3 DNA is TGTGCCAGCTCACCCCCAGACGGTAGAGAGACCCAGTACTTC.